Following are 31 T cell receptor beta chains from one sample sequenced in a study of post-analysis software for immune sequencing data. Their recognized antigens are unknown. The TCR beta cDNA libraries contained unique molecular identifiers. One entry per CDR3 protein results from TCRdb running MiXCR on the PCR reads. The sample records a few hundred thousand distinct CDR3 sequences, less than 40% being singletons. Broader study findings: In patients, five or six TRBV segments were more frequent than in controls, with TRBV5-6, TRBV5-1 and TRBV20-1 among them.

Specimen: blood. These receptors were taken from a girl aged 5-17 years with multiple sclerosis.

The V call is TRBV7-2, the J call TRBJ2-5; 10 bases are a match to TRBD1. V shed 5 bases and J 1 base; nucleotides not matched to a gene: 7. This CDR3 is built from 16 residues. Germline CDR1 and CDR2: SGHTA and FQGNSA. CDR3 in amino acids: CASSRRGTGAQETQYF. CDR3 nucleotide sequence: TGTGCCAGCAGCCGGAGGGGGACAGGGGCCCAAGAGACCCAGTACTTC.

This clonotype was counted between two and nine times. The chain joins TRBV27 to TRBJ1-2; the match to TRBD1 covers 7 bases. Germline trimming cut 8 bases from V and 2 bases from J; bases unmatched to any gene: 11. CDR1 is MNHEY, CDR2 SMNVEV, per germline (reference sequence). The length of the CDR3 is 15 residues. The CDR3 DNA reads as TGTGCCAGCGCCCCTCTAGACAGGGCAAACTATGGCTACACCTTC. Its translation: CASAPLDRANYGYTF.

About this clonotype: A junction end diverges from the germline sequence, so it may reflect a read error. This chain links TRBV30 with TRBJ2-3, with D possibly TRBD2 on 6 matching bases. The germline gives CDR1 GTSNPN, CDR2 SVGIG (reference sequence). CDR3 length: 12 amino acids. The CDR3 DNA sequence: TGTGCTTGGAGGGCCTACACAGATACGCAGTATTTT. Translating it yields CAWRAYTDTQYF.

This clonotype was found many times. This chain links TRBV12-3 or TRBV12-4 with TRBJ1-1; D gene uncertain. This CDR3 is 14 amino acids long. The V end lost 7 bases, the J end lost 1 base, and 13 bases lay between the germline ends. As DNA, the CDR3 is TGTGCCAGCAAATTAACCGATACGAACACTGAAGCTTTCTTT. It specifies CASKLTDTNTEAFF.

The V and J genes are TRBV25-1 and TRBJ2-1; 9 bases match TRBD2. This CDR3 region has 16 residues. Germline V gene data show CDR1 as MGHDK and CDR2 as SYGVNS. Trimming took 8 bases from V and 0 from J; bases not matched to a gene: 8. The CDR3 region has the DNA TGTGCCAGCTCCGAAGGGCGGGGGGGCTCCTACAATGAGCAGTTCTTC. Its protein product is CASSEGRGGSYNEQFF.

The chain uses TRBV13 and TRBJ2-4; weak D call: TRBD2 (5 bases). The DNA end favors TRBJ2-7, so the J call may be wrong. From germline, CDR1 is PRHDT and CDR2 FYEKMQ (reference sequence). This CDR3 is 12 amino acids long. Written as DNA, the CDR3 is TGTGCCAGCAGCGAGCGGCCCTACGAGCAGTACTTC. As protein: CASSERPYEQYF.

DNA of the CDR3: TGTGCCAGCAGTTTTAGGGGGCAGAGCAATGAGCAGTTCTTC. Its protein product is CASSFRGQSNEQFF. The V gene is TRBV12-3 or TRBV12-4, the J gene TRBJ2-1; the match to TRBD1 covers 7 bases. This CDR3 spans 14 amino acids. V was clipped by 3 bases and J by 6 bases; unmatched bases: 5.

This clonotype was seen more than once but under ten times. The J gene is TRBJ2-1, the V gene TRBV9; the D is unclear. CDR1 and CDR2 from the germline V gene are SGDLS and YYNGEE. This CDR3 spans 16 amino acids. V lost 1 base and J 0 bases, leaving 11 bases between the germline ends. The CDR3 reads CASSVTAASSYNEQFF. The CDR3 DNA reads TGTGCCAGCAGCGTAACGGCCGCAAGCTCCTACAATGAGCAGTTCTTC.

The CDR3 region is CASSNQPGTGLYNSPLHF. Here the CDR3 DNA reads TGTGCCAGCAGTAACCAGCCCGGGACAGGGTTATATAATTCACCCCTCCACTTT. The V and J genes are TRBV2 and TRBJ1-6; TRBD1 matches at 9 bases. This CDR3 has 18 residues. V lost 5 bases, J lost 4 bases, and 12 bases stayed unmatched. CDR1 is SNHLY and CDR2 is FYNNEI in the germline V gene. The entire variable domain, with the rest obtained from reference TRBV2 and TRBJ1-6, is as follows: EPEVTQTPSHQVTQMGQEVILRCVPISNHLYFYWYRQILGQKVEFLVSFYNNEISEKSEIFDDQFSVERPDGSNFTLKIRSTKLEDSAMYFCASSNQPGTGLYNSPLHFGNGTRLTVT.

The chain employs TRBV9 and TRBJ1-2; D remains unclear. The CDR3 covers 16 residues. Deletions cut 4 bases from V and 0 bases from J, with 16 bases between. Per the germline V gene, CDR1 is SGDLS and CDR2 is YYNGEE. The CDR3, as DNA: TGTGCCAGCAGCCCCCATCAGGTGATAGCTAACTATGGCTACACCTTC. This codes for CASSPHQVIANYGYTF. Using reference TRBV9 and TRBJ1-2 for the parts outside the CDR3, the full variable domain is DSGVTQTPKHLITATGQRVTLRCSPRSGDLSVYWYQQSLDQGLQFLIQYYNGEERAKGNILERFSAQQFPDLHSELNLSSLELGDSALYFCASSPHQVIANYGYTFGSGTRLTVV.

The chain recombines TRBV7-2 with TRBJ2-1; 7 positions agree with TRBD2. Germline CDR1 is SGHTA and CDR2 is FQGNSA. The CDR3 length is 16 residues. V shed 1 base and J 0 bases; nucleotides not matched to a gene: 3. The CDR3 region is CASSLGSGVSYNEQFF. The CDR3 bases are TGTGCCAGCAGCTTAGGGAGCGGGGTCTCCTACAATGAGCAGTTCTTC.

This clonotype has a count of ten or more. The rearrangement links TRBV7-9 to TRBJ1-3; D unclear. The germline CDR1 and CDR2 sequences are SEHNR and FQNEAQ (reference sequence). The V and J ends lost 11 bases and 0 bases respectively, with 8 bases between them. The length of the CDR3 is 12 residues. The CDR3 spells CAGPSSGNTIYF. CDR3 in DNA: TGTGCCGGACCGAGCTCTGGAAACACCATATATTTT.

The J gene is TRBJ1-5, the V gene TRBV30, with a possible D match to TRBD1 (5 bases). The V end lost 1 base, the J end lost 4 bases, and 5 bases lay between the germline ends. Looked up from germline, CDR1 is GTSNPN and CDR2 is SVGIG (reference sequence). The CDR3 runs 12 residues. The DNA for the CDR3 is TGTGCCTGGAGTGGGGGGAATCAGCCCCAGCATTTT. Translated, it gives CAWSGGNQPQHF. The whole variable domain, filled in from reference TRBV30 and TRBJ1-5, reads SQTIHQWPATLVQPVGSPLSLECTVEGTSNPNLYWYRQAAGRGLQLLFYSVGIGQISSEVPQNLSASRPQDRQFILSSKKLLLSDSGFYLCAWSGGNQPQHFGDGTRLSIL.

The chain is built from TRBV12-3 or TRBV12-4 and TRBJ2-4; D remains ambiguous. Matching the DNA end better, TRBJ2-7 makes the J call doubtful. The CDR3 has 13 residues. Written as DNA, the CDR3 is TGTGCCAGCAGTTTTGGGCGGCCTTACGAGCAGTACTTC. Protein product: CASSFGRPYEQYF.

J is TRBJ1-5 and V is TRBV20-1; possibly TRBD1 for D (6 bases). The CDR3 totals 14 residues. V was cut by 6 bases and J by 3 bases, with 15 bases left in between. Per the germline V gene, CDR1 is DFQATT and CDR2 is SNEGSKA (reference sequence). CDR3 bases: TGCAGTGCAGGGGGTCGCCAGATCAATCAGCCCCAGCATTTT. It specifies CSAGGRQINQPQHF.

This clonotype was seen only a few times. This chain uses TRBV5-5 with TRBJ2-7; D not certain. Germline loops: CDR1 SGHKS, CDR2 YYEKEE (reference sequence). V shed 1 base and J shed 7 bases, with 15 bases lying between them. This CDR3 region has 14 residues. The CDR3 protein is CASSLTERLWEQYF. The CDR3 DNA reads as TGTGCCAGCAGCTTGACCGAACGGCTTTGGGAGCAGTACTTC.

The chain combines TRBV9 with TRBJ2-1, with D possibly TRBD1 on 6 matching bases. CDR3 size: 13 residues. The V gene lost 4 bases and the J gene lost 8 bases, with 13 bases spanning the gap. The germline V gene encodes CDR1 SGDLS and CDR2 YYNGEE. The CDR3 protein is CASSPWGQDEQFF. The DNA for the CDR3 is TGTGCCAGCAGCCCGTGGGGGCAGGATGAGCAGTTCTTC.

The sample holds a few counts of this clonotype. V and J are TRBV4-1 and TRBJ2-4; TRBD1 matches 10 bases. This CDR3 comprises 19 residues. V was clipped by 0 bases and J by 3 bases; unmatched bases: 11. Per the germline V gene, CDR1 is MGHRA and CDR2 is YSYEKL. CDR3 residues: CASSQERTGGYFGKNIQYF. CDR3 coding DNA: TGCGCCAGCAGCCAAGAGCGGACAGGGGGATATTTCGGCAAAAACATTCAGTACTTC.

This chain connects TRBV12-3 or TRBV12-4 to TRBJ1-2; D gene unclear. This CDR3 contains 14 residues. V dropped 0 bases and J dropped 8 bases, with 13 bases sitting between them. The CDR3 nucleotides read TGTGCCAGCAGTTTAGCGAGAGGGAAGGGAGGCTACACCTTC. Protein: CASSLARGKGGYTF.

This clonotype was seen a few times. One junction end disagrees with the germline gene, perhaps due to a read error. The V and J genes are TRBV5-1 and TRBJ1-6; D is uncertain. The CDR3 extends over 16 amino acids. Germline CDR1 and CDR2: SGHRS and YFSETQ. The CDR3 region is CASSLSRSSYNSPHHF. CDR3 in DNA: TGCGCCAGCAGCTTGAGCAGGAGCTCCTATAATTCACCCCACCACTTT. Combining the CDR3 with reference TRBV5-1 and TRBJ1-6 gives the whole variable domain KAGVTQTPRYLIKTRGQQVTLSCSPISGHRSVSWYQQTPGQGLQFLFEYFSETQRNKGNFPGRFSGRQFSNSRSEMNVSTLELGDSALYLCASSLSRSSYNSPHHFGNGTRLTVT.

CDR3 sequence: CASSLGQGGYTF. The CDR3 coding sequence is TGCGCCAGCAGCTTGGGGCAGGGCGGCTACACCTTC. V gene TRBV5-1 combines with J gene TRBJ1-2; D perhaps matches TRBD1 (5 bases). The ends were cut back, 0 bases at V and 8 bases at J, with 8 bases in the middle. The germline CDR1 and CDR2 sequences are SGHRS and YFSETQ. The CDR3 is made up of 12 amino acids. Drawing the rest from reference TRBV5-1 and TRBJ1-2, the complete variable domain is KAGVTQTPRYLIKTRGQQVTLSCSPISGHRSVSWYQQTPGQGLQFLFEYFSETQRNKGNFPGRFSGRQFSNSRSEMNVSTLELGDSALYLCASSLGQGGYTFGSGTRLTVV.

This clonotype has more than one count but fewer than ten. The rearrangement uses TRBV6-1 and TRBJ2-1; 12 positions match TRBD1. Germline values: CDR1 MNHNS, CDR2 SASEGT. The CDR3 has 14 residues. V gave up 8 bases and J gave up 7 bases; unmatched junction bases: 6. CDR3 sequence (DNA): TGTGCCAGCGAAGGGACAGGGGGCCTAAATGAGCAGTTCTTC. This translates into CASEGTGGLNEQFF.

This clonotype was observed a few times. The chain is built from TRBV4-2 and TRBJ1-6, with TRBD1 identical over 7 bases. The CDR3 is 18 amino acids. Unmatched junction bases numbered 7, after V lost 2 bases and J lost 0 bases. In germline, CDR1 is LGHNA, CDR2 YNFKEQ. In DNA form, the CDR3 reads TGTGCCAGCAGCCAACCAGGGGGGGAGAGCTCCTATAATTCACCCCTCCACTTT. Encoded protein: CASSQPGGESSYNSPLHF.

The genes are TRBV12-3 or TRBV12-4 and TRBJ2-7; the D is unclear. Trimming took 2 bases from V and 5 from J, leaving 13 bases between them. The CDR3 has 14 residues. CDR3 protein: CASSLNRPPNEQYF. Written as DNA, the CDR3 is TGTGCCAGCAGTTTAAACCGGCCCCCCAACGAGCAGTACTTC.

This clonotype has a handful of counts. This chain links TRBV5-1 with TRBJ1-2; D might be TRBD1 (6 bases). V was clipped by 0 bases and J by 3 bases, with 12 bases between them. The CDR3 extends over 15 amino acids. Germline V gives CDR1 SGHRS, CDR2 YFSETQ. In nucleotides, the CDR3 is TGCGCCAGCAGCTTGGGCGGGGGCGCGGACTATGGCTACACCTTC. The encoded protein is CASSLGGGADYGYTF.

The rearrangement joins TRBV13 to TRBJ1-1; 7 bases are a match to TRBD1. Germline values: CDR1 PRHDT, CDR2 FYEKMQ (reference sequence). CDR3 size: 13 residues. The V and J ends lost 5 bases and 5 bases, in that order; junction bases with no gene match: 5. CDR3 in amino acids: CASSRGLWTEAFF. As DNA, the CDR3 is TGTGCCAGCAGCAGGGGGCTATGGACTGAAGCTTTCTTT.

The CDR3 here is CASSLSPDRSYEQYF. Written as DNA, the CDR3 is TGTGCCAGCAGCTTAAGTCCGGACAGGTCCTACGAGCAGTACTTC. The chain joins TRBV5-5 to TRBJ2-7; 7 bases are shared with TRBD1. Per germline, CDR1 SGHKS and CDR2 YYEKEE (reference sequence). The CDR3 loop spans 15 amino acids. Trimming at V came to 2 bases and at J to 1 base, leaving 6 bases not matched to a gene.

The chain uses TRBV4-2 and TRBJ2-5; TRBD2 matches 11 bases. V dropped 1 base and J dropped 3; count of bases not matched to a gene: 13. The CDR3 sequence is 19 residues long. Per the germline V gene, CDR1 is LGHNA and CDR2 is YNFKEQ. The CDR3 spells CASSQGEMVLAGVEETQYF. The CDR3 nucleotides read TGTGCCAGCAGCCAAGGCGAAATGGTACTAGCGGGAGTTGAAGAGACCCAGTACTTC.

This clonotype was detected many times. The chain couples TRBV29-1 to TRBJ2-1; 13 bases are shared with TRBD2. Germline CDR1 and CDR2: SQVTM and ANQGSEA. V lost 4 bases and J lost 9; bases outside the gene matches: 6. The CDR3 runs to 14 residues. CDR3 amino acids: CSVAKGLAGIEQFF. As DNA, the CDR3 is TGCAGCGTTGCTAAGGGACTAGCGGGGATTGAGCAGTTCTTC.

This clonotype was detected a few times. The chain recombines TRBV12-3 or TRBV12-4 with TRBJ2-6, with D perhaps given as TRBD1 or TRBD2 (5 bases each). This CDR3 comprises 15 residues. Trimming cost V 5 bases and J 8 bases, with 16 bases left between them. CDR3 coding DNA: TGTGCCAGCAGTGACGGGACCCAGGGAACCAACGTCCTGACTTTC. This gives the protein CASSDGTQGTNVLTF.

The V call is TRBV5-1, the J call TRBJ2-5; no clear D gene. CDR3 length: 13 amino acids. V was trimmed by 1 base and J by 3 bases, leaving 7 bases between them. The V gene's germline CDR1 is SGHRS and CDR2 YFSETQ. The CDR3 reads CASSLNVEETQYF. The CDR3 bases are TGCGCCAGCAGCTTGAATGTGGAAGAGACCCAGTACTTC.